A single sample gave rise to the 22 T cell receptor beta chains below, sequenced in a study of CD8 T cell repertoires and HIV-1 epitope variants. Here immunoSEQ multiplex PCR was the method, and the copy in TCRdb shows in-frame clones only, minus some. The table shows thousands of clones, with about 66% occurring only once. For these receptors, no antigen is known. The specimen was cultured CD8+ T cells derived from PBMCs. The receptors come from a male donor with HIV.

J is TRBJ2-5 and V is TRBV7-2, with 7 positions matching TRBD1. Trimming took 5 bases from V and 1 from J; bases not matched to a gene: 7. CDR1 is SGHTA and CDR2 is FQGNSA in the germline V gene. The CDR3 totals 15 residues. CDR3 residues: CASSPSEGAQETQYF. For the CDR3, the DNA is TGTGCCAGCAGCCCTTCTGAGGGGGCCCAAGAGACCCAGTACTTC.

The chain links TRBV6-5 to TRBJ1-6; D might be TRBD1 (6 bases). The CDR3 loop spans 15 amino acids. Trimming took off 4 bases at V and 6 bases at J, with 13 bases between the two ends. Germline CDR1 is MNHEY and CDR2 is SVGAGI. The CDR3 sequence: CASSSLLGANSPLHF. In nucleotides, the CDR3 is TGTGCCAGCAGTTCCCTCTTGGGGGCTAATTCACCCCTCCACTTT.

This rearrangement joins TRBV19 to TRBJ2-7, with 9 bases lining up with TRBD1. V shed 4 bases, J shed 2 bases, and the junction held 12 bases outside the gene matches. The CDR3 is 17 residues long. Germline CDR1 and CDR2: LNHDA and SQIVND (reference sequence). CDR3 sequence (DNA): TGTGCCAGTAGTAAGACGCGGGGACAGGGATCCCCCTACGAGCAGTACTTC. It is translated as CASSKTRGQGSPYEQYF.

This chain uses TRBV7-9 with TRBJ2-5; 7 nucleotides agree with TRBD1. Trimming took 4 bases from V and 2 from J; bases not matched to a gene: 10. This CDR3 region has 16 residues. Germline V gene data show CDR1 as SEHNR and CDR2 as FQNEAQ (reference sequence). The CDR3 sequence is CASSYTSTGLQETQYF. CDR3 DNA sequence: TGTGCCAGCAGCTACACTTCGACAGGGTTACAAGAGACCCAGTACTTC.

The chain joins TRBV7-6 to TRBJ2-2; tentatively, D is TRBD2 (6 bases). Between the trimmed V and J ends, which lost 2 bases and 7 bases, there was a span of 14 bases. The CDR3 is 15 amino acids. The V gene's germline CDR1 is SGHVS and CDR2 FNYEAQ. CDR3 sequence reads: CASSLSGGAGGELFF. The CDR3 bases are TGTGCCAGCAGCTTAAGTGGAGGGGCGGGCGGGGAGCTGTTTTTT. Using reference TRBV7-6 and TRBJ2-2 for the parts outside the CDR3, the full variable domain is GAGVSQSPRYKVTKRGQDVALRCDPISGHVSLYWYRQALGQGPEFLTYFNYEAQQDKSGLPNDRFSAERPEGSISTLTIQRTEQRDSAMYRCASSLSGGAGGELFFGEGSRLTVL.

Relative to its sample, this clone is medium-sized. This chain connects TRBV5-1 to TRBJ1-5; D unclear. The germline V gene has CDR1 SGHRS and CDR2 YFSETQ. There are 17 residues in the CDR3. Trimming took off 4 bases at V and 6 bases at J, with 23 bases between the two ends. DNA for the CDR3: TGCGCCAGCAGCCCGGTACCTGACATCGGGAGGGCTCAGCCCCAGCATTTT. Translating it yields CASSPVPDIGRAQPQHF.

The chain links TRBV6-5 to TRBJ1-1; the D is unclear. CDR1 and CDR2 from the germline V gene are MNHEY and SVGAGI. The V end was cut by 0 bases, the J end by 5 bases, with 13 bases between. The CDR3 loop spans 15 amino acids. The CDR3 DNA reads as TGTGCCAGCAGTTACTCCTGGGTTGTTCAGACTGAAGCTTTCTTT. Translation: CASSYSWVVQTEAFF.

The gene calls are TRBV5-6 and TRBJ1-1; D is unresolved. This CDR3 contains 14 residues. CDR1 is SGHDT and CDR2 is YYEEEE in the germline V gene. V was pared by 4 bases and J by 2 bases, with 12 bases between. The CDR3 region has the DNA TGTGCCAGCAGCCTAGGTATAGGTAACACTGAAGCTTTCTTT. Its protein is CASSLGIGNTEAFF.

V gene TRBV2 combines with J gene TRBJ2-5; D remains unclear. Per the germline V gene, CDR1 is SNHLY and CDR2 is FYNNEI. V lost 6 bases and J 5 bases, leaving 13 bases between the germline ends. This CDR3 is built from 13 residues. CDR3 bases: TGTGCCAGCAGACCAACAGAAAGGGAGACCCAGTACTTC. Its translation: CASRPTERETQYF. Supplemented by reference TRBV2 and TRBJ2-5, the full variable domain reads EPEVTQTPSHQVTQMGQEVILRCVPISNHLYFYWYRQILGQKVEFLVSFYNNEISEKSEIFDDQFSVERPDGSNFTLKIRSTKLEDSAMYFCASRPTERETQYFGPGTRLLVL.

The table lists this clone with a count of one. The chain has TRBV7-9 and TRBJ2-7; TRBD1 aligns across 7 bases. Germline CDR1 SEHNR, CDR2 FQNEAQ (reference sequence). The CDR3 extends over 14 amino acids. After removal of 5 bases from V and 0 bases from J, the junction contained 4 bases not matched to a gene. The CDR3 is CASSPTGSSYEQYF. The CDR3 DNA sequence: TGTGCCAGCAGCCCGACAGGGTCCTCCTACGAGCAGTACTTC.

V gene TRBV27 combines with J gene TRBJ2-7; 7 bases agree with TRBD1. From germline, CDR1 is MNHEY and CDR2 SMNVEV (reference sequence). The CDR3 contains 14 residues. Trimming took 6 bases from V and 3 from J; bases not matched to a gene: 8. Here the CDR3 reads CASRWDDRDYEQYF. The CDR3 DNA reads TGTGCCAGCAGGTGGGACGACAGGGACTACGAGCAGTACTTC.

The count of this clone is one. The rearrangement joins TRBV7-6 to TRBJ2-1, with D hard to call. This CDR3 comprises 14 residues. Germline CDR1 reads SGHVS; CDR2 reads FNYEAQ. Trimming stripped 5 bases from V and 4 bases from J, with 12 bases between. The CDR3 DNA follows: TGTGCCAGCAGCCAAGCGACACTTTACAATGAGCAGTTCTTC. Amino acid sequence: CASSQATLYNEQFF. The complete variable domain, with remaining parts taken from reference TRBV7-6 and TRBJ2-1, reads GAGVSQSPRYKVTKRGQDVALRCDPISGHVSLYWYRQALGQGPEFLTYFNYEAQQDKSGLPNDRFSAERPEGSISTLTIQRTEQRDSAMYRCASSQATLYNEQFFGPGTRLTVL.

The table lists this clone with a count of one. V gene TRBV2 combines with J gene TRBJ1-3; D is undetermined. The CDR3 has 14 residues. Trimming pared 6 bases from V and 0 bases from J, leaving 9 bases between. The germline V gene has CDR1 SNHLY and CDR2 FYNNEI. The CDR3 coding sequence is TGTGCCAGCAGCCCCGTTGTCTCTGGAAACACCATATATTTT. This codes for CASSPVVSGNTIYF.

The genes are TRBV7-9 and TRBJ1-5; 8 bases align to TRBD1. CDR1 is SEHNR, CDR2 FQNEAQ, per germline (reference sequence). The CDR3 runs 15 residues. Trimming took 5 bases from V and 3 from J; bases not matched to a gene: 6. CDR3 coding DNA: TGTGCCAGCAGCCCGACAGGGGACCCCAATCAGCCCCAGCATTTT. It encodes CASSPTGDPNQPQHF.

This sequence joins TRBV4-3 and TRBJ1-4, with TRBD1 as a possible D gene (5 bases). This CDR3 has 14 residues. Germline CDR1 LGHNA, CDR2 YSLEER. V lost 4 bases, J lost 13 bases, and 19 bases lay in between. CDR3 amino acids: CASSPSGTTGGLFF. In DNA form, the CDR3 reads TGCGCCAGCAGCCCCTCCGGGACTACCGGGGGACTGTTTTTT.

This clone was seen a handful of times. The chain uses TRBV10-3 and TRBJ2-2; 10 bases align to TRBD1. Per the germline V gene, CDR1 is ENHRY and CDR2 is SYGVKD. The CDR3 spans 16 residues. The V segment lost 6 bases and the J segment 5 bases; nucleotides outside the gene matches: 9. The CDR3 DNA follows: TGTGCCATCAGACCACCCCGGGACAGGGGTACCGGGGAGCTGTTTTTT. Its translation is CAIRPPRDRGTGELFF.

By sample share, this clone is medium-sized. The gene calls are TRBV5-1 and TRBJ2-7; D remains ambiguous. CDR3 size: 14 residues. Trimming left V 4 bases short and J 3 bases short, with 14 bases between. CDR1 and CDR2 (germline): SGHRS, YFSETQ. CDR3 DNA sequence: TGCGCCAGCAGCCCTGAGTTGGATTACTACGAGCAGTACTTC. It is translated as CASSPELDYYEQYF.

The CDR3 DNA is TGTGCCAGCAGCCCCCACCCTCGATTGGAGCAGTACTTC. Translating it yields CASSPHPRLEQYF. The chain uses TRBV7-8 and TRBJ2-7; D not certain. V lost 5 bases and J 7 bases, leaving 15 bases between the germline ends. Germline V gives CDR1 SGHVS, CDR2 FQNEAQ. This CDR3 is 13 amino acids long.

This clone is a singleton in its sample. This rearrangement joins TRBV4-2 to TRBJ2-3; 14 nucleotides align to TRBD2. The trim removed 0 bases at V and 0 bases at J, leaving 2 bases unmatched. Germline lookup yields CDR1 LGHNA and CDR2 YNFKEQ. CDR3 size: 18 residues. CDR3 sequence: CASSQDRTSGGSTDTQYF. The CDR3 DNA is TGTGCCAGCAGCCAAGATAGGACTAGCGGGGGGAGCACAGATACGCAGTATTTT.

The rearrangement joins TRBV6-7 to TRBJ2-7; D is undetermined. TRBV6-7 is an open reading frame, and its role is uncertain. The CDR3 totals 21 residues. The V and J ends lost 6 bases and 0 bases respectively, with 33 bases between them. CDR3: CASSYRDDKPPLPRTSYEQYF. CDR3 DNA sequence: TGTGCCAGCAGCTACCGCGATGATAAACCGCCCTTACCGAGGACCTCCTACGAGCAGTACTTC.

This chain links TRBV13 with TRBJ2-7, with D unresolved. The V end lost 4 bases, the J end lost 0 bases, and 10 bases lay between the germline ends. The CDR3 runs to 14 residues. Germline CDR1 reads PRHDT; CDR2 reads FYEKMQ (reference sequence). CDR3 loop: CASSSSESSYEQYF. DNA of the CDR3: TGTGCCAGCAGCTCCTCCGAGAGCTCCTACGAGCAGTACTTC.

The chain has TRBV6-1 and TRBJ2-7; D is uncertain. Per germline, CDR1 MNHNS and CDR2 SASEGT. Trimming cost V 3 bases and J 0 bases, with 12 bases left between them. The CDR3 covers 15 residues. For the CDR3, the DNA is TGTGCCAGCAGTGACGAGGATTTCGGCTCCTACGAGCAGTACTTC. Its protein product is CASSDEDFGSYEQYF.